This T cell receptor (beta chain) was recovered during a study of T cell repertoires in cytomegalovirus infection. Study as a whole: CMV infection together with matching HLA type was indicated by public TCR beta signatures.

Trimming at V came to 5 bases and at J to 4 bases, leaving 6 bases not matched to a gene. Per the germline V gene, CDR1 is SGHTA and CDR2 is FQGNSA. The CDR3 is 14 residues long. TCRdb processed the reads anew with MiXCR; each CDR3 protein has one entry. Of 270,000 or so distinct CDR3 sequences listed, about 17% are singletons. The sample holds many counts of this clonotype. The rearrangement uses TRBV7-2 and TRBJ1-2; 8 nucleotides match TRBD1. The clonotype was recovered from a human donor in good health (CMV status not recorded). Some clones in this sample may be carry-over from other donors' samples. Sequencing used CD8+ T cells from PBMCs. The CDR3 nucleotides are TGTGCCAGCAGCCGCGGACAGGGAGGCTATGGCTACACCTTC. This gives the protein CASSRGQGGYGYTF.